The T cell receptor beta chain under discussion was sequenced for a study of blood T cells in healthy people across ages. Study-wide results and caveats: Roughly linear age-related decline in beta diversity appeared, significant by age 40. Donors of long life had a larger count of naive CD4+ cells and greater diversity than aged donors.

Isolation of PBMCs gave at least 7 million cells per sample. Germline CDR1 is SGHTA and CDR2 is FQGNSA. This CDR3 spans 17 amino acids. J lost 7 bases, V lost 5 bases, and 8 bases had no gene match. A second PCR, run for about 6 to 11 cycles, used a sample-barcoded 5' primer plus a J-beta primer mix. Template switching added a 12-random-nucleotide identifier to every cDNA molecule. TCRdb re-derived calls from the 5' RACE reads in MiXCR, one entry per CDR3 protein. This table has over 600,000 distinct CDR3 sequences, more than 35% appearing once. A remark on this clonotype: Its antigen remains unknown.

This receptor was taken from a man aged 80 or over in good health. V gene TRBV7-2 combines with J gene TRBJ2-1, with 16 bases that match TRBD2. Material: blood. In DNA form, the CDR3 reads TGTGCCAGCAGCCCGGGGACTAGCGGGAGGGCCAGGAATGAGCAGTTCTTC. This encodes CASSPGTSGRARNEQFF.